The rows below give T cell receptor beta chains drawn from one sample of a study of T cell responses to AZD1222 COVID-19 vaccine. Generated by immunoSEQ multiplex PCR, the TCRdb table keeps only in-frame clones and is missing some. The table has about 110,000 clones, more than 70% seen once. Sequencing used peripheral blood, obtained on day 0 of AZD1222 vaccination. These receptors all come from an adult in good health. Each CDR3 is given with its conserved first and last residue. A clone size is listed for some rows: how often the clone was seen (once, few, many), or a class if it is expanded.

clone size	V gene	CDR3 length	CDR3 protein
.	TRBV28	14	CASSLGDRSQPQHF
.	TRBV5-4	15	CASSFLTGNTYGYTF
.	TRBV7-2	16	CASSPTGQGLNEKLFF
.	TRBV6-5	14	CAGTSPTGEDTQYF
.	TRBV4-1	16	CASSRSVGGRDGEAFF
.	TRBV5-4	14	CASSPSGTLNEQFF
.	TRBV6-1	15	CASSSPQTGGHEQYF
.	TRBV10-3	14	CASQAGQGTYEQYF
.	TRBV13	20	CASSLEGVGTVTSGANVLTF
.	TRBV6-5	14	CASRAKGSGNTIYF
.	TRBV7-2	14	CASSLTGTTDTQYF
.	TRBV7-6	15	CASSSAAQGGNTIYF
once	TRBV4-1	15	CASSQPGQGAYEQYF
.	TRBV30	13	CAWTKDINEKLFF
.	TRBV28	14	CASRPDRGRTEAFF
few	TRBV13	16	CASSLDRLAHTDTQYF
.	TRBV5-6	14	CASERGQGENIQYF
few	TRBV18	15	CASSGSGGGTDTQYF
.	TRBV11-2	15	CASSSSTGATDEQFF
.	TRBV9	12	CASSVNEGGYTF
.	TRBV5-4	12	CASSTSAETQYF
.	TRBV14	17	CASSRTGGSPSTDTQYF
few	TRBV20-1	11	CSARDPTEAFF
.	TRBV6-5	13	CASSRMGDYGYTF
.	TRBV5-4	13	CAASTSSYNEQFF